This passage covers 18 T cell receptor beta chains from one sample sequenced in a study of blood T cell repertoires in COVID-19. Sequencing was performed with immunoSEQ multiplex PCR; in TCRdb, only in-frame clones are kept and a portion is missing. The table has 230,000 or so clones, 80% seen once. Input material: peripheral blood. The receptor set was obtained from a human donor in a cohort sampled during active COVID-19.

The sample holds a few counts of this clone. The V gene is TRBV14, the J gene TRBJ2-7; weak D call: TRBD2 (5 bases). There are 15 residues in the CDR3. Germline values: CDR1 SGHDN, CDR2 FVKESK. Trimming stripped 3 bases from V and 12 bases from J, with 24 bases between. The CDR3 loop reads CASSQDQRTVVERYF. The CDR3 DNA is TGTGCCAGCAGCCAGGATCAGCGGACCGTTGTTGAACGGTACTTC.

This clone was counted between two and nine times. This chain links TRBV6-6 with TRBJ1-1, with 7 positions matching TRBD1. The CDR3 is made up of 14 amino acids. V was clipped by 1 base and J by 5 bases; unmatched bases: 4. CDR1 and CDR2 (germline): MNHNY, SVGAGI (reference sequence). The CDR3 loop reads CASSYLTGRTEAFF. CDR3 DNA: TGTGCCAGCAGTTACTTGACAGGGAGAACTGAAGCTTTCTTT.

V usage is TRBV6-2 or TRBV6-3 and J usage is TRBJ2-5, with 10 nucleotides matching TRBD2. CDR3 size: 16 residues. Germline V CDR1 and CDR2: MNHEY, SVGEGT. V was pared by 0 bases and J by 5 bases, with 6 bases of the junction left unmatched. CDR3: CASSYSSGRAGETQYF. In DNA, the CDR3 is TGTGCCAGCAGTTACTCGAGCGGGAGGGCTGGCGAGACCCAGTACTTC.

This chain connects TRBV6-5 to TRBJ2-7; D possibly corresponds to TRBD1 (6 bases). The germline V and J ends were trimmed by 6 bases and 5 bases, with 17 bases remaining between them. Germline-derived CDR1 and CDR2 are MNHEY and SVGAGI. The CDR3 spans 14 residues. CDR3 residues: CASSPSDRLHEQYF. The CDR3 region has the DNA TGTGCCAGCAGCCCATCTGACAGGCTCCACGAGCAGTACTTC.

This chain uses TRBV2 with TRBJ1-2, with D tentatively TRBD1 (6 bases). The V gene lost 4 bases and the J gene lost 3 bases, with 9 bases spanning the gap. CDR3 size: 13 residues. Looked up from germline, CDR1 is SNHLY and CDR2 is FYNNEI. In DNA form, the CDR3 reads TGTGCCAGCAGTGCAGGGGACGACTATGGCTACACCTTC. Its protein product is CASSAGDDYGYTF. The full variable domain, rest sourced from reference TRBV2 and TRBJ1-2, is EPEVTQTPSHQVTQMGQEVILRCVPISNHLYFYWYRQILGQKVEFLVSFYNNEISEKSEIFDDQFSVERPDGSNFTLKIRSTKLEDSAMYFCASSAGDDYGYTFGSGTRLTVV.

The chain has TRBV6-6 and TRBJ2-7; 7 positions match TRBD2. The CDR3 length is 16 residues. The germline V gene encodes CDR1 MNHNY and CDR2 SVGAGI (reference sequence). J lost 3 bases, V lost 2 bases, and 10 bases had no gene match. The CDR3 bases are TGTGCCAGCAGTTACGAAGAGAAACTAGCGTTCTACGAGCAGTACTTC. Amino acid sequence: CASSYEEKLAFYEQYF.

This clone was seen once. The chain is built from TRBV7-9 and TRBJ1-4, with 9 bases lining up with TRBD1. V lost 5 bases and J lost 5; bases outside the gene matches: 3. Germline CDR1 and CDR2: SEHNR and FQNEAQ (reference sequence). CDR3 length equals 14 residues. CDR3 sequence reads: CASSPGTGNEKLFF. CDR3 nucleotides: TGTGCCAGCAGCCCCGGGACAGGGAATGAAAAACTGTTTTTT. Combining the CDR3 with reference TRBV7-9 and TRBJ1-4 gives the whole variable domain DTGVSQNPRHKITKRGQNVTFRCDPISEHNRLYWYRQTLGQGPEFLTYFQNEAQLEKSRLLSDRFSAERPKGSFSTLEIQRTEQGDSAMYLCASSPGTGNEKLFFGSGTQLSVL.

The chain carries TRBV9 and TRBJ2-5; 12 bases agree with TRBD2. Germline V gene sequence: CDR1 SGDLS, CDR2 YYNGEE. CDR3 length: 16 residues. Trimming took 4 bases from V and 5 from J; bases not matched to a gene: 9. CDR3 sequence (DNA): TGTGCCAGCAGCTCCCGGTCTAGCGGGAGGGGGGAGACCCAGTACTTC. As protein: CASSSRSSGRGETQYF. Filled out from reference TRBV9 and TRBJ2-5, the complete variable domain reads DSGVTQTPKHLITATGQRVTLRCSPRSGDLSVYWYQQSLDQGLQFLIQYYNGEERAKGNILERFSAQQFPDLHSELNLSSLELGDSALYFCASSSRSSGRGETQYFGPGTRLLVL.

This clone has more than one count but fewer than ten. The chain employs TRBV7-7 and TRBJ2-7, with 8 nucleotides matching TRBD1. V lost 5 bases, J lost 6 bases, and 3 bases stayed unmatched. The CDR3 extends over 12 amino acids. From germline, CDR1 is SSHAT and CDR2 FNYEAQ (reference sequence). The CDR3 here is CASSPGGSEQYF. In nucleotides, the CDR3 is TGTGCCAGCAGCCCAGGGGGCAGCGAGCAGTACTTC.

The V gene is TRBV28, the J gene TRBJ1-2, with 7 bases fitting TRBD1. There are 17 residues in the CDR3. The junction had 14 bases not matched to a gene; V was cut back by 3 bases and J by 4 bases. Germline CDR1 and CDR2: MDHEN and SYDVKM. CDR3 DNA sequence: TGTGCCAGCAGTTTCTCCTACAGACAGGGCGTCGGCTATGGCTACACCTTC. This gives the protein CASSFSYRQGVGYGYTF.

This clone has just a few counts. V and J are TRBV27 and TRBJ2-7; D perhaps matches TRBD1 (7 bases). The CDR3 contains 16 residues. The ends were cut back, 5 bases at V and 3 bases at J, with 20 bases in the middle. Germline lookup yields CDR1 MNHEY and CDR2 SMNVEV (reference sequence). CDR3 DNA: TGTGCCAGCAGTCGACAGGGAGGACGGTCGAACTACGAGCAGTACTTC. Its protein product is CASSRQGGRSNYEQYF.

This clone was seen many times. The identical CDR3 is also encoded by other nucleotide sequences in the sample. The CDR3 nucleotides are TGTGCCAGCAGCATGGACAGGAGCTCCTACGAGCAGTACTTC. Translated: CASSMDRSSYEQYF. The rearrangement joins TRBV11-2 to TRBJ2-7; 7 nucleotides agree with TRBD1. V trimming: 5 bases; J trimming: 0 bases; junction bases outside the gene matches: 4. The CDR3 has 14 residues. Germline-derived CDR1 and CDR2 are SGHAT and FQNNGV.

The rearrangement joins TRBV6-5 to TRBJ2-7; 7 bases map to TRBD1. Trimming took 10 bases from V and 2 from J; bases not matched to a gene: 8. The CDR3 is 13 residues long. The V gene's germline CDR1 is MNHEY and CDR2 SVGAGI. The CDR3, as DNA: TGTGCCACCCAAAGACAGGGCCCCTACGAGCAGTACTTC. It encodes CATQRQGPYEQYF.

This clone was seen more than once but under ten times. The chain joins TRBV6-6 to TRBJ2-7; 12 bases agree with TRBD2. This CDR3 is built from 15 residues. Germline V lookup: CDR1 MNHNY, CDR2 SVGAGI (reference sequence). The J segment lost 0 bases and the V segment lost 7 bases, leaving 4 bases of the junction unmatched. This CDR3 reads CASTPTSGSSYEQYF. In nucleotides, the CDR3 is TGTGCCAGCACCCCGACTAGCGGGAGCTCCTACGAGCAGTACTTC.

The gene calls are TRBV28 and TRBJ1-2; the D gene is possibly TRBD1 (5 bases). With 4 bases removed from V and 1 base from J, the gap between germline ends came to 10 bases. Per germline, CDR1 MDHEN and CDR2 SYDVKM. The CDR3 has 14 amino acids. The CDR3 nucleotides read TGTGCCAGCAGTTGGAAGGGGCTTAACTATGGCTACACCTTC. Its protein product is CASSWKGLNYGYTF.

The chain links TRBV7-8 to TRBJ2-1; no definite D call. This CDR3 region has 16 residues. Deletions cut 5 bases from V and 1 base from J, with 15 bases between. Germline-derived CDR1 and CDR2 are SGHVS and FQNEAQ. The CDR3 coding sequence is TGTGCCAGCAGCCTAGGGCGGTTTCCTTCCTACAATGAGCAGTTCTTC. Its translation: CASSLGRFPSYNEQFF.

The rearrangement joins TRBV6-5 to TRBJ2-7, with 11 positions matching TRBD2. This CDR3 spans 15 amino acids. The germline gives CDR1 MNHEY, CDR2 SVGAGI. The J segment lost 8 bases and the V segment lost 2 bases, leaving 8 bases of the junction unmatched. The CDR3 DNA is TGTGCCAGCAGTTACCAAACTAGCGGGAGAGTCCAGCAGTACTTC. It yields the protein CASSYQTSGRVQQYF.

This rearrangement joins TRBV19 to TRBJ1-6; D might be TRBD1 (5 bases). The CDR3 runs to 14 residues. Trimming took 5 bases from V and 7 from J, leaving 12 bases between them. Per germline, CDR1 LNHDA and CDR2 SQIVND (reference sequence). This chain's CDR3 is CASSVQGANSPLHF. The CDR3 DNA follows: TGTGCCAGTAGTGTGCAGGGCGCAAATTCACCCCTCCACTTT.